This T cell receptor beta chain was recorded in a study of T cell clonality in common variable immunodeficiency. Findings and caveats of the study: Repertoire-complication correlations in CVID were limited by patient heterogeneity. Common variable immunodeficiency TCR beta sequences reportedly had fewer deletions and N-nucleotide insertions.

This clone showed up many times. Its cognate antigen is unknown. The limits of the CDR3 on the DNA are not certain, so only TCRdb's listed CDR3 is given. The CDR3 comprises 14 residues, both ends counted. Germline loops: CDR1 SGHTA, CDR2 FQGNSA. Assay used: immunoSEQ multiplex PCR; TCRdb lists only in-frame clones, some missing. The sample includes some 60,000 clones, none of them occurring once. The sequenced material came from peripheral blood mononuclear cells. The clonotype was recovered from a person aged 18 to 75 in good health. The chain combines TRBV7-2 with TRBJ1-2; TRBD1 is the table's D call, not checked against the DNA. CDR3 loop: CASSFWRGGYGYTF.